This T cell receptor beta chain was sequenced for a study of blood T cells in healthy people across ages. Germline CDR1 reads DFQATT; CDR2 reads SNEGSKA (reference sequence). The CDR3 is made up of 14 amino acids. J lost 7 bases, V lost 5 bases, and 9 bases had no gene match. Alongside a J-beta primer mix, a sample-barcoded 5' primer served in a second PCR lasting about 6 to 11 cycles. TCRdb re-analysed the 5' RACE reads in MiXCR, keeping a single row per CDR3 protein. Of about 1.8 million distinct CDR3 sequences in the sample, around 50% were seen once. Sequencing was carried out using blood. The chain joins TRBV20-1 to TRBJ2-5, with TRBD1 matching over 11 bases. The receptor was derived from a woman in her thirties or forties in good health. The CDR3 protein is CSALPGQGDMTQYF. The CDR3 region has the DNA TGCAGTGCTCTCCCGGGACAGGGGGATATGACCCAGTACTTC.